The 27 T cell receptor beta chains presented below share a single source sample, sequenced in a study of T cell repertoires in cytomegalovirus infection. For these receptors, no antigen is known. TCRdb redid the calling of the reads with MiXCR, one entry per CDR3 protein. The top ten clones hold over 45% of a sample with a few hundred thousand distinct CDR3 sequences, around two fifths of them seen once. The sequencing here drew on cultured PBMCs, taken from culture after CMV antigen stimulation. Receptors originate from a human donor in good health (CMV status not recorded). Some clones in this sample may be carry-over from other donors' samples.

This sequence joins TRBV12-3 or TRBV12-4 and TRBJ1-6; D unclear. Trimming took 2 bases from V and 4 from J, leaving 15 bases between them. The CDR3 consists of 17 residues. CDR3 loop: CASSLQGNDIYNSPLHF. The CDR3, as DNA: TGTGCCAGCAGTTTACAAGGGAATGACATTTATAATTCACCCCTCCACTTT.

J is TRBJ2-1 and V is TRBV24-1; 10 positions agree with TRBD1. V dropped 5 bases and J dropped 5; count of bases not matched to a gene: 5. Germline V gives CDR1 KGHDR, CDR2 SFDVKD. The CDR3 loop spans 15 amino acids. For the CDR3, the DNA is TGTGCCACCAGTGCGGGACAGGGGTTCGACAATGAGCAGTTCTTC. This gives the protein CATSAGQGFDNEQFF.

The rearrangement links TRBV20-1 to TRBJ2-5; TRBD1 might be the D (6 bases). The CDR3 covers 13 residues. V lost 4 bases, J lost 5 bases, and 14 bases lay in between. CDR1 DFQATT and CDR2 SNEGSKA come from the germline V gene (reference sequence). The CDR3 DNA reads TGCAGTGCTAATCGAGCAGGGGCGGAGACCCAGTACTTC. Encoded protein: CSANRAGAETQYF.

There are a few counts of this clonotype. At one boundary the junction diverges from the germline segment, which might be a read error. The genes are TRBV5-3 and TRBJ2-7, with TRBD1 as a possible D gene (6 bases). TRBV5-3 is classed as an ORF, of uncertain function. The CDR3 has 14 amino acids. DNA for the CDR3: TGTGCCAGCAGCTGGCCGGACAGCTCCTACGAGCAGTACTTC. This encodes CASSWPDSSYEQYF.

The chain recombines TRBV5-4 with TRBJ2-1; 8 nucleotides line up with TRBD2. CDR1 is SGHNT, CDR2 YYREEE, per germline (reference sequence). V was clipped by 4 bases and J by 5 bases; unmatched bases: 8. This CDR3 has 15 residues. CDR3 sequence: CASSPGTSSDNEQFF. The CDR3 DNA is TGTGCCAGCAGCCCCGGGACTAGTAGCGACAATGAGCAGTTCTTC.

The rearrangement links TRBV14 to TRBJ1-5, with TRBD1 as a possible D gene (6 bases). The germline CDR1 and CDR2 sequences are SGHDN and FVKESK. The CDR3 sequence is 16 residues long. V was cut by 0 bases and J by 2 bases, with 11 bases left in between. The CDR3 nucleotides read TGTGCCAGCAGCCAAGATTGGGGGGCTGGCAATCAGCCCCAGCATTTT. It translates to CASSQDWGAGNQPQHF.

This clonotype was seen a few times. The chain couples TRBV3-1 to TRBJ2-1, with 7 bases matching TRBD1. CDR3 size: 14 residues. Trimming at V came to 3 bases and at J to 3 bases, leaving 2 bases not matched to a gene. The germline V gene has CDR1 LGHDT and CDR2 YNNKEL (reference sequence). CDR3 amino acids: CASSHGTVYNEQFF. DNA for the CDR3: TGTGCCAGCAGCCATGGGACAGTCTACAATGAGCAGTTCTTC.

The chain couples TRBV20-1 to TRBJ1-1, with 8 bases matching TRBD1. CDR1 is DFQATT and CDR2 is SNEGSKA in the germline V gene (reference sequence). J gave up 1 base and V 3 bases, and 4 bases lay outside the gene matches. The CDR3 consists of 14 residues. The CDR3 DNA follows: TGCAGTGCTAGGGACAGGGTGAGGAACACTGAAGCTTTCTTT. This gives the protein CSARDRVRNTEAFF.

This clonotype was detected only a few times. This chain uses TRBV12-3 or TRBV12-4 with TRBJ1-2; 7 bases are a match to TRBD1. The CDR3 has 12 residues. Germline trimming cut 6 bases from V and 6 bases from J; bases unmatched to any gene: 4. The CDR3 nucleotides are TGTGCCAGCAGCTATACAGGGGATGGCTACACCTTC. As protein: CASSYTGDGYTF.

This clonotype was seen only a few times. The chain carries TRBV5-1 and TRBJ2-6, with D possibly being TRBD1 (7 bases). Germline V lookup: CDR1 SGHRS, CDR2 YFSETQ. This CDR3 spans 17 amino acids. V was cut by 4 bases and J by 0 bases, with 14 bases left in between. CDR3 in DNA: TGCGCCAGCAGCCACTCAGGGGGGAGCTCTGGGGCCAACGTCCTGACTTTC. Translation: CASSHSGGSSGANVLTF.

Many counts were recorded for this clonotype. V usage is TRBV7-2 and J usage is TRBJ2-5; 9 bases map to TRBD2. Germline V CDR1 and CDR2: SGHTA, FQGNSA. This CDR3 is 16 amino acids long. With 5 bases clipped from V and 4 bases from J, the junction kept 11 bases outside the gene matches. CDR3 amino acids: CASSPWREGPGETQYF. CDR3 DNA sequence: TGTGCCAGCAGCCCCTGGCGGGAGGGCCCGGGAGAGACCCAGTACTTC.

This clonotype was detected only a few times. The rearrangement links TRBV25-1 to TRBJ1-5; D remains unclear. Germline V CDR1 and CDR2: MGHDK, SYGVNS. Trimming took off 3 bases at V and 2 bases at J, with 11 bases between the two ends. The CDR3 consists of 15 residues. The CDR3 loop reads CASSEAGRGNQPQHF. As DNA, the CDR3 is TGTGCCAGCAGTGAGGCGGGTCGAGGCAATCAGCCCCAGCATTTT. Full variable domain (missing parts from reference TRBV25-1 and TRBJ1-5): EADIYQTPRYLVIGTGKKITLECSQTMGHDKMYWYQQDPGMELHLIHYSYGVNSTEKGDLSSESTVSRIRTEHFPLTLESARPSHTSQYLCASSEAGRGNQPQHFGDGTRLSIL.

The CDR3 spells CASSSDSREETQYF. The CDR3 coding sequence is TGTGCCAGCAGTTCTGACAGTCGGGAGGAGACCCAGTACTTC. The chain recombines TRBV5-4 with TRBJ2-5, with D tentatively TRBD2 (6 bases). The CDR3 contains 14 residues. Trimming stripped 5 bases from V and 5 bases from J, with 16 bases between. Per the germline V gene, CDR1 is SGHNT and CDR2 is YYREEE (reference sequence).

The gene calls are TRBV20-1 and TRBJ1-2; TRBD1 aligns across 7 bases. The length of the CDR3 is 12 residues. V lost 5 bases to trimming and J lost 5 bases; unmatched junction nucleotides: 5. CDR1 and CDR2 (germline): DFQATT, SNEGSKA (reference sequence). For the CDR3, the DNA is TGCAGTGCTGCGACAGGGACTTATGGCTACACCTTC. It translates to CSAATGTYGYTF.

The rearrangement uses TRBV6-1 and TRBJ2-1; 11 bases are a match to TRBD2. This CDR3 has 16 residues. V dropped 7 bases and J dropped 8; count of bases not matched to a gene: 13. Per the germline V gene, CDR1 is MNHNS and CDR2 is SASEGT. The CDR3 loop reads CASTTGEPSGRYEQFF. The CDR3 DNA is TGTGCCAGCACCACTGGGGAACCTAGCGGGAGGTATGAGCAGTTCTTC.

V is TRBV15 and J is TRBJ2-7; D is undetermined. This CDR3 region has 14 residues. Trimming removed 8 bases from V and 0 bases from J, with 14 bases in between. Germline CDR1 reads LNHNV; CDR2 reads YYDKDF (reference sequence). The CDR3 DNA follows: TGTGCCACCGGAATCACGGTGAACTCCTACGAGCAGTACTTC. The encoded protein is CATGITVNSYEQYF.

This clonotype has more than one count but fewer than ten. DNA for the CDR3: TGTGCCAGCAGTGGCGGCGCCTCCGTGATAAATTCACCCCTCCACTTT. This codes for CASSGGASVINSPLHF. The chain uses TRBV6-1 and TRBJ1-6; D remains ambiguous. V lost 4 bases to trimming and J lost 7 bases, with 17 bases between them. This CDR3 is built from 16 residues. In germline, CDR1 is MNHNS, CDR2 SASEGT.

This clonotype has a handful of counts. This rearrangement joins TRBV7-6 to TRBJ2-5; 8 nucleotides match TRBD2. The germline gives CDR1 SGHVS, CDR2 FNYEAQ. The V segment lost 3 bases and the J segment 5 bases; nucleotides outside the gene matches: 2. The CDR3 contains 13 residues. Here the CDR3 reads CASSFSGIETQYF. The CDR3 nucleotides are TGTGCCAGCAGCTTTAGCGGGATTGAGACCCAGTACTTC.

This clonotype has more than one count but fewer than ten. CDR3 in amino acids: CASSTRLRTAYEQYF. The CDR3 region has the DNA TGTGCCAGCAGCACGAGACTAAGGACCGCCTACGAGCAGTACTTC. This chain uses TRBV11-2 with TRBJ2-7, with D possibly TRBD2 on 5 matching bases. The CDR3 consists of 15 residues. The germline gives CDR1 SGHAT, CDR2 FQNNGV. Trimming removed 5 bases from V and 2 bases from J, with 16 bases in between.

The CDR3: CASSYGRTSGNTIYF. CDR3 in DNA: TGTGCCAGCAGTTACGGGCGGACCTCTGGAAACACCATATATTTT. V gene TRBV6-8 combines with J gene TRBJ1-3; D gene unclear. This CDR3 has 15 residues. Per germline, CDR1 MNHGY and CDR2 SAAAGT. V gave up 2 bases and J gave up 0 bases, with 8 bases separating them.

This clonotype came up a few times. The chain recombines TRBV7-6 with TRBJ1-1; D remains ambiguous. The CDR3 has 10 residues. V gave up 5 bases and J gave up 8 bases, with 6 bases separating them. Looked up from germline, CDR1 is SGHVS and CDR2 is FNYEAQ. The CDR3 region is CASSPREAFF. The DNA of the CDR3 is TGTGCCAGCAGCCCAAGGGAAGCTTTCTTT. The whole variable domain, filled in from reference TRBV7-6 and TRBJ1-1, reads GAGVSQSPRYKVTKRGQDVALRCDPISGHVSLYWYRQALGQGPEFLTYFNYEAQQDKSGLPNDRFSAERPEGSISTLTIQRTEQRDSAMYRCASSPREAFFGQGTRLTVV.

The V call is TRBV28, the J call TRBJ1-3; 9 nucleotides agree with TRBD1. CDR1 is MDHEN, CDR2 SYDVKM, per germline. V shed 6 bases, J shed 2 bases, and the junction held 5 bases outside the gene matches. The CDR3 is 15 amino acids. The CDR3 spells CASSPYRGPGNTIYF. The CDR3, as DNA: TGTGCCAGCAGCCCCTACAGGGGGCCTGGAAACACCATATATTTT.

V usage is TRBV19 and J usage is TRBJ1-5, with 9 positions matching TRBD1. J was trimmed by 11 bases and V by 3 bases; bases with no gene match: 11. Germline CDR1 LNHDA, CDR2 SQIVND (reference sequence). The CDR3 has 15 residues. This chain's CDR3 is CASSIDRGSHAAQHF. The CDR3 bases are TGTGCCAGTAGTATTGACAGGGGGTCCCATGCGGCCCAGCATTTT.

The chain links TRBV29-1 to TRBJ2-3; no clear D gene. The germline V and J ends were trimmed by 2 bases and 5 bases, with 17 bases remaining between them. Germline loops: CDR1 SQVTM, CDR2 ANQGSEA. The CDR3 contains 15 residues. The CDR3 DNA reads TGCAGCGTTGAACCGACCCTGGGGTGGGAAGATACGCAGTATTTT. Translating it yields CSVEPTLGWEDTQYF.

The chain joins TRBV10-3 to TRBJ2-2; D not resolved. Between the trimmed V and J ends, which lost 2 bases and 2 bases, there was a span of 12 bases. In germline, CDR1 is ENHRY, CDR2 SYGVKD. There are 16 residues in the CDR3. The CDR3 loop is CAISETGPTNTGELFF. The CDR3 DNA follows: TGTGCCATCAGTGAGACCGGGCCTACAAACACCGGGGAGCTGTTTTTT.

The chain couples TRBV12-3 or TRBV12-4 to TRBJ1-4, with D unclear. This CDR3 comprises 15 residues. The V end lost 5 bases, the J end lost 0 bases, and 10 bases lay between the germline ends. This CDR3 reads CASSRAAATNEKLFF. As DNA, the CDR3 is TGTGCCAGCAGTCGAGCCGCTGCAACTAATGAAAAACTGTTTTTT.

This clonotype came up a few times. The chain employs TRBV19 and TRBJ1-1; possible D gene TRBD1, 5 bases. Germline CDR1 LNHDA, CDR2 SQIVND (reference sequence). The V end lost 5 bases, the J end lost 5 bases, and 12 bases lay between the germline ends. The CDR3 runs to 13 residues. The CDR3 region is CASSGQGRTEAFF. DNA for the CDR3: TGTGCCAGTAGTGGTCAGGGTCGTACTGAAGCTTTCTTT.